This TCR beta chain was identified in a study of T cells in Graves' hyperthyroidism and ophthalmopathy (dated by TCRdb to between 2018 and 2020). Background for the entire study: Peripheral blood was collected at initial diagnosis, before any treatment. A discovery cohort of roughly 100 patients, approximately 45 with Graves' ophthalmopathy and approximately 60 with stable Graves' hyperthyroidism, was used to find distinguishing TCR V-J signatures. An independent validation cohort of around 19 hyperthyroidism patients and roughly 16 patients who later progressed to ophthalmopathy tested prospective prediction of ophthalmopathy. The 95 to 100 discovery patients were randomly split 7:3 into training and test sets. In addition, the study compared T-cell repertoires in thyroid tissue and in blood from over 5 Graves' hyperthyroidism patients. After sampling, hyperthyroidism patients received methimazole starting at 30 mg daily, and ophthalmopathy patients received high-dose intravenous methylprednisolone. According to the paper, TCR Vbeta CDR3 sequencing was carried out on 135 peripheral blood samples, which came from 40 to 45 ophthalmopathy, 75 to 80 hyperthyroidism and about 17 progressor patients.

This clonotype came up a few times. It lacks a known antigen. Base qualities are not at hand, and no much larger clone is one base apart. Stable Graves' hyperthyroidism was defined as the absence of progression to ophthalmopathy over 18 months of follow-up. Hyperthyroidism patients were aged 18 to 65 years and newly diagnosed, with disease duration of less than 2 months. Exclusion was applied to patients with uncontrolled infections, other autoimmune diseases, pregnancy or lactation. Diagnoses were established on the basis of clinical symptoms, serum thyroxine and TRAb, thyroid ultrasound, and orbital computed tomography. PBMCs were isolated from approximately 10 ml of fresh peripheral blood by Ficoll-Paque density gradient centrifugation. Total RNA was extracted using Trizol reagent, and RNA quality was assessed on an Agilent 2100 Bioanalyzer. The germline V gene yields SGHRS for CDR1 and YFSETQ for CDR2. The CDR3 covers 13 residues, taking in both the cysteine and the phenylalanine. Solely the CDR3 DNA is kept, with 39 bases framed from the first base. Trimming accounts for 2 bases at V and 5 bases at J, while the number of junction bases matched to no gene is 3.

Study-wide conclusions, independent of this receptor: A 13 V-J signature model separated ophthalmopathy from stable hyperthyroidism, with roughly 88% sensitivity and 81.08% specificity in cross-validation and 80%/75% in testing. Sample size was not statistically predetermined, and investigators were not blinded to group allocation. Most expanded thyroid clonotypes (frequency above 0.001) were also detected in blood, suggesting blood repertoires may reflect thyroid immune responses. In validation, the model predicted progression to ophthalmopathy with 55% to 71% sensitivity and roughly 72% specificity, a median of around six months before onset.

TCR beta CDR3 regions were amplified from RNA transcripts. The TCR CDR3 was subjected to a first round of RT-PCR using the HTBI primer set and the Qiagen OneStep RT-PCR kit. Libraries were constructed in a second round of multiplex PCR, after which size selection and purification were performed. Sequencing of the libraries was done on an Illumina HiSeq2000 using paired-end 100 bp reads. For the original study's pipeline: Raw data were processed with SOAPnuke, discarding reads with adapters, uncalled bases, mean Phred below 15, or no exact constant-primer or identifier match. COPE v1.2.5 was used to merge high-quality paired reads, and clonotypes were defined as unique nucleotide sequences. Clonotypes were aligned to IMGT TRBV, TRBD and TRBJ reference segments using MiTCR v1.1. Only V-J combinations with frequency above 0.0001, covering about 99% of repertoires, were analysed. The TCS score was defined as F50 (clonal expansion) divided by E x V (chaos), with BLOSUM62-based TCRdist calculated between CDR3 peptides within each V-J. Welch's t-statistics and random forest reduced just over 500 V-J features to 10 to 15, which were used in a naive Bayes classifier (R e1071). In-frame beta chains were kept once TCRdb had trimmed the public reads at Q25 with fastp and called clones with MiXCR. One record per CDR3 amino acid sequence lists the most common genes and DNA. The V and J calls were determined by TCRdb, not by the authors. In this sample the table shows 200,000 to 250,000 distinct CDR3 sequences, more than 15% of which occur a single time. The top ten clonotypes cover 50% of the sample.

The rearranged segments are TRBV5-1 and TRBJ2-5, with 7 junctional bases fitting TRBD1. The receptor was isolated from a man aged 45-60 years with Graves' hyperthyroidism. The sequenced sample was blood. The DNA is TGCGCCAGCAGCTTCCAGGGGGAGGAGACCCAGTACTTC. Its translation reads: CASSFQGEETQYF.